This T cell receptor (beta chain) was obtained from a study of T cell repertoires in cytomegalovirus infection. CDR1 is SGHNT and CDR2 is YENEEA in the germline V gene. This CDR3 is built from 18 residues. With V trimmed by 3 bases and J by 10 bases, 18 bases remained unmatched. TCRdb redid the calling of the reads with MiXCR, one entry per CDR3 protein. In the table there are about 920,000 distinct CDR3 sequences, 25% to 40% of which are singletons. Notes on this clonotype: Its specificity is unknown.

This sequence originates from a human donor in good health (CMV status not recorded). Some clones in this sample may be carry-over from other donors' samples. The chain has TRBV11-3 and TRBJ2-1; TRBD2 matches 10 bases. The sequences come from cultured CD8+ T cells from PBMCs, collected from culture after CMV antigen stimulation. The CDR3: CASSFVASGGPDLQEQFF. The CDR3 nucleotides read TGTGCCAGCAGCTTCGTGGCTAGCGGGGGCCCGGATCTCCAGGAGCAGTTCTTC.